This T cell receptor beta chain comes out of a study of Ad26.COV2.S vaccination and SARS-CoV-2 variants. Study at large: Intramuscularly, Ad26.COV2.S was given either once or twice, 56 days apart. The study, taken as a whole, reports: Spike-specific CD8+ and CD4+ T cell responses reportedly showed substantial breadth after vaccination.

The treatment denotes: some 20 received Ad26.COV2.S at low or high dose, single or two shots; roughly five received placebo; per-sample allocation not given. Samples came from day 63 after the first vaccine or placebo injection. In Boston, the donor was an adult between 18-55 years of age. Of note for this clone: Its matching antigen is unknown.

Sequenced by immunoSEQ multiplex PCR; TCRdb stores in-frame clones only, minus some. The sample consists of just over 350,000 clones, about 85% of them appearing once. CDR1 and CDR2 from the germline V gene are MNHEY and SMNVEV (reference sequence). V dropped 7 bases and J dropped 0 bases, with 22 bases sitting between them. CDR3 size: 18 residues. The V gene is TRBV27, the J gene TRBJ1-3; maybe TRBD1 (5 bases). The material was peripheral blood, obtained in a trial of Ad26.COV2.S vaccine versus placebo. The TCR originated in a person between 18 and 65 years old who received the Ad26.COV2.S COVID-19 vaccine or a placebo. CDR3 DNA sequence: TGTGCCAGCAATTGTGGGGTCGAGGGGAGGAACTCTGGAAACACCATATATTTT. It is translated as CASNCGVEGRNSGNTIYF.